A selection of T cell receptor beta chains follows, all from one sample in a study of response to subunit inactivated influenza vaccine. TCRdb re-called the RT-PCR reads through MiXCR, storing one row per CDR3 protein. The sample includes 550,000 to 800,000 distinct CDR3 sequences, approximately 13% of them seen just once. The specimen was PBMCs from blood, collected 14 to 15 days before vaccination. The receptors stem from a man over 45 who received an inactivated influenza vaccine. CDR3s include the opening cysteine and the closing phenylalanine or tryptophan. D genes are given only for firm matches. Size is omitted from some rows. Given values are once, few, many or a class for expanded clones.

j_call	d_call	v_call	clone_size	cdr3_aa	cdr3_nt
TRBJ2-3	TRBD2	TRBV27	many	CASSSLLAGGSTDTQYF	TGTGCCAGCAGTTCGCTCCTAGCGGGGGGTAGCACAGATACGCAGTATTTT
TRBJ2-7	NA	TRBV5-1	NA	CASRTGFGYEQYF	TGCGCCAGCAGGACAGGTTTCGGCTACGAGCAGTACTTC
TRBJ2-7	NA	TRBV11-2	NA	CASSLSRQIITYEQYF	TGTGCCAGCAGCTTATCGAGGCAAATAATAACCTACGAGCAGTACTTC
TRBJ2-5	NA	TRBV6-1	few	CASSRERTPRQETQYF	TGTGCCAGCAGTAGGGAAAGGACTCCACGTCAAGAGACCCAGTACTTC
TRBJ1-3	NA	TRBV28	few	CASSFPGTSGNTIYF	TGTGCCAGCAGTTTTCCGGGTACCTCTGGAAACACCATATATTTT
TRBJ2-7	NA	TRBV5-1	few	CASSVMSGPYEQYF	TGCGCCAGCAGCGTCATGTCAGGACCCTACGAGCAGTACTTC
TRBJ2-1	NA	TRBV12-3/TRBV12-4	NA	CASNHGVSSYNEQFF	TGTGCCAGCAACCACGGGGTGAGCTCCTACAATGAGCAGTTCTTC
TRBJ2-1	TRBD2	TRBV7-2	NA	CASSKRTSGGALNEQFF	TGTGCCAGCAGCAAAAGGACTAGCGGGGGGGCCCTCAATGAGCAGTTCTTC
TRBJ2-7	NA	TRBV7-2	NA	CASSLKRTFSYEQYF	TGTGCCAGCAGCTTAAAACGGACTTTTTCCTACGAGCAGTACTTC
TRBJ2-7	NA	TRBV6-1	few	CASSEGGTYEQYF	TGTGCCAGCAGTGAAGGAGGTACCTACGAGCAGTACTTC
TRBJ1-4	NA	TRBV12-3/TRBV12-4	few	CASSLRQNEKLFF	TGTGCCAGCAGTTTAAGACAGAACGAAAAACTGTTTTTT
TRBJ2-7	TRBD1	TRBV5-1	many	CASSFRDRGEQYF	TGCGCCAGCAGCTTTCGGGACAGGGGCGAGCAGTACTTC
TRBJ2-4	TRBD2	TRBV14	few	CASSSLAGETNIQYF	TGTGCCAGCAGCTCCTTAGCGGGAGAGACAAACATTCAGTACTTC
TRBJ2-7	TRBD1	TRBV6-5	many	CASSYSQTGGSYEQYF	TGTGCCAGCAGTTACTCTCAGACAGGGGGCTCCTACGAGCAGTACTTC
TRBJ1-1	NA	TRBV30	NA	CAWSVGAYRDTEAFF	TGTGCCTGGAGTGTCGGTGCATATCGGGACACTGAAGCTTTCTTT
TRBJ2-7	TRBD1	TRBV20-1	NA	CSVLDRVGRQYF	TGCAGTGTCTTGGACAGGGTAGGGAGACAGTACTTC
TRBJ2-2	TRBD1	TRBV5-1	few	CASSQRQGYTGELFF	TGCGCCAGCAGCCAGAGACAGGGTTACACCGGGGAGCTGTTTTTT
TRBJ2-3	TRBD2	TRBV9	few	CASSVESSGITDTQYF	TGTGCCAGCAGCGTAGAGTCTAGCGGGATAACAGATACGCAGTATTTT
TRBJ1-2	NA	TRBV28	NA	CASSLSQGAYGYTF	TGTGCCAGCAGTTTATCCCAGGGTGCCTATGGCTACACCTTC
TRBJ2-7	NA	TRBV6-2/TRBV6-3	few	CASSYRQPNYEQYF	TGTGCCAGCAGTTACCGACAGCCTAACTACGAGCAGTACTTC
TRBJ2-7	TRBD1	TRBV5-1	few	CASNLGQGLSYEQYF	TGCGCCAGCAACCTGGGACAGGGTCTCTCCTACGAGCAGTACTTC
TRBJ2-3	NA	TRBV27	NA	CASSLSRQTSTDTQYF	TGTGCCAGCAGTTTATCACGACAGACTAGCACAGATACGCAGTATTTT
TRBJ2-7	NA	TRBV5-6	few	CASSLFSDIIYEQYF	TGTGCCAGCAGCTTGTTCTCGGACATAATTTACGAGCAGTACTTC
TRBJ2-6	TRBD1	TRBV28	few	CASSSPGQGALGANVLTF	TGTGCCAGCAGTTCCCCGGGACAGGGGGCGCTTGGGGCCAACGTCCTGACTTTC
TRBJ2-3	TRBD2	TRBV4-2	once	CASSQEGSGAADTQYF	TGTGCCAGCAGCCAAGAGGGTAGCGGGGCTGCAGATACGCAGTATTTT
TRBJ1-4	TRBD1	TRBV6-5	NA	CASSYSLGTGQYNEKLFF	TGTGCCAGCAGTTACTCGTTGGGAACGGGACAGTATAATGAAAAACTGTTTTTT
TRBJ2-7	NA	TRBV5-4	few	CASSSPRLGYEQYF	TGTGCCAGCAGCTCCCCAAGATTAGGATACGAGCAGTACTTC
TRBJ2-5	NA	TRBV7-8	NA	CASSLGVRDQETQYF	TGTGCCAGCAGTTTAGGAGTGCGGGATCAAGAGACCCAGTACTTC
TRBJ2-3	NA	TRBV7-2	NA	CASSLAGGLSPTEQYF	TGTGCCAGCAGCTTAGCAGGGGGTCTTTCCCCTACAGAGCAGTATTTT
TRBJ2-1	NA	TRBV28	NA	CASSLPHSGVYNEQFF	TGTGCCAGCAGTTTACCGCATAGCGGCGTCTACAATGAGCAGTTCTTC
TRBJ2-1	NA	TRBV29-1	many	CSVESLRANEQFF	TGCAGCGTTGAATCGCTCAGGGCCAATGAGCAGTTCTTC
TRBJ2-1	TRBD1	TRBV29-1	few	CSVEGTGRFGFYNEQFF	TGCAGCGTTGAAGGGACAGGGCGCTTCGGGTTCTACAATGAGCAGTTCTTC
TRBJ2-3	NA	TRBV7-9	NA	CASSLDPIRMADTQYF	TGTGCCAGCAGCTTAGATCCCATCAGGATGGCAGATACGCAGTATTTT
TRBJ2-1	NA	TRBV27	NA	CATTGGLYNEQFF	TGTGCCACCACGGGGGGCCTATACAATGAGCAGTTCTTC
TRBJ2-1	NA	TRBV11-2	many	CASSSLARAYNEQFF	TGTGCCAGCAGCAGTCTAGCGCGGGCCTACAATGAGCAGTTCTTC
TRBJ2-3	NA	TRBV2	NA	CASSEAPTGGTDTQYF	TGTGCCAGCAGTGAAGCGCCTACAGGAGGCACAGATACGCAGTATTTT
TRBJ2-5	NA	TRBV7-2	many	CASSDWGRWGQETQYF	TGTGCCAGCAGCGATTGGGGACGCTGGGGACAAGAGACCCAGTACTTC
TRBJ2-7	TRBD1	TRBV6-2/TRBV6-3	NA	CASSYTDRDAYEQYF	TGTGCCAGCAGTTACACAGACAGGGACGCATACGAGCAGTACTTC
TRBJ1-2	TRBD1	TRBV5-1	many	CASSSSPGTGSYGYTF	TGCGCCAGCAGCTCAAGTCCCGGGACAGGGAGCTATGGCTACACCTTC
TRBJ2-1	NA	TRBV20-1	few	CSARPTQGNYNEQFF	TGCAGTGCTAGACCAACCCAGGGGAACTACAATGAGCAGTTCTTC
TRBJ2-1	NA	TRBV12-3/TRBV12-4	many	CASSFSSGLYNEQFF	TGTGCCAGCAGTTTTTCAAGCGGGCTCTACAATGAGCAGTTCTTC
TRBJ2-3	NA	TRBV12-3/TRBV12-4	few	CASSPGAGGTDTQYF	TGTGCCAGCAGTCCAGGGGCGGGAGGCACAGATACGCAGTATTTT
TRBJ2-2	NA	TRBV12-3/TRBV12-4	NA	CASSLIWGRASGELFF	TGTGCCAGCAGTTTAATCTGGGGCCGGGCGTCCGGGGAGCTGTTTTTT
TRBJ2-2	NA	TRBV5-1	few	CASDPGALNTGELFF	TGCGCCTCCGACCCAGGGGCCCTGAACACCGGGGAGCTGTTTTTT
TRBJ2-1	TRBD1	TRBV28	few	CASQGQGRYNEQFF	TGTGCCAGCCAGGGACAGGGGAGGTACAATGAGCAGTTCTTC
TRBJ2-1	NA	TRBV4-1	NA	CASSQGGHRGFNEQFF	TGCGCCAGCAGCCAGGGGGGACACCGAGGGTTCAATGAGCAGTTCTTC
TRBJ2-5	NA	TRBV12-3/TRBV12-4	many	CASRGVETQYF	TGTGCCAGCAGGGGCGTGGAGACCCAGTACTTC
TRBJ2-6	NA	TRBV4-2	few	CASSQEERSGANVLTF	TGTGCCAGCAGCCAGGAGGAGAGATCTGGGGCCAACGTCCTGACTTTC
TRBJ2-1	NA	TRBV20-1	many	CSARDRREGGNEQFF	TGCAGTGCTAGAGATCGAAGGGAAGGTGGCAATGAGCAGTTCTTC
TRBJ1-2	NA	TRBV20-1	few	CSARDTRSYGYTF	TGCAGTGCTAGGGACACCAGAAGCTATGGCTACACCTTC